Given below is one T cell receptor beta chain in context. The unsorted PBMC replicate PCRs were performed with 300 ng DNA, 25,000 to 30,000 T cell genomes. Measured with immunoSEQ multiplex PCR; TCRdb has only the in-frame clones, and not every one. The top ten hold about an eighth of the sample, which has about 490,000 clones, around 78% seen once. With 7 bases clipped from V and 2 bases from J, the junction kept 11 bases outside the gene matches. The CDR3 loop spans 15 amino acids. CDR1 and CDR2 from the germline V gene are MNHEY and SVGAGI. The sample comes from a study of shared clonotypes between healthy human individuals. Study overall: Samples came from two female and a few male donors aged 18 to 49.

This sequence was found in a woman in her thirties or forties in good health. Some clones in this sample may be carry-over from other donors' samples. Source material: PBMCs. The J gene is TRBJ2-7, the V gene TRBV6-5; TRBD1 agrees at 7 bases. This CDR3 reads CASNREGADPYEQYF. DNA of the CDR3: TGTGCCAGCAACCGAGAGGGGGCGGACCCCTACGAGCAGTACTTC.